What follows are 5 T cell receptor beta chains derived from one specimen sequenced in a study of blood T cell repertoires in COVID-19. TCRdb's table, derived via immunoSEQ multiplex PCR, lists solely in-frame clones and lacks some. The data contain a few hundred thousand clones, roughly 90% of them singletons. Material for sequencing was PBMCs or T cells enriched from blood (not recorded which). The source is a woman in her thirties or forties who had recovered from COVID-19.

This chain connects TRBV4-1 to TRBJ2-7, with 8 bases matching TRBD1. The germline V gene has CDR1 MGHRA and CDR2 YSYEKL. The V and J ends lost 4 bases and 4 bases, in that order; junction bases with no gene match: 9. The CDR3 has 15 amino acids. CDR3 coding DNA: TGCGCCAGCAGCCCCGTGGGGCAGGGGGCTTACGAGCAGTACTTC. Translation: CASSPVGQGAYEQYF.

The V call is TRBV11-2, the J call TRBJ2-7; no clear D. Trimming stripped 1 base from V and 3 bases from J, with 7 bases between. This CDR3 is built from 13 residues. Germline loops: CDR1 SGHAT, CDR2 FQNNGV. This chain's CDR3 is CASSLAFIYEQYF. The CDR3 DNA is TGTGCCAGCAGCTTAGCTTTTATCTACGAGCAGTACTTC.

The V gene is TRBV19, the J gene TRBJ1-1; D is perhaps TRBD1 (6 bases). Looked up from germline, CDR1 is LNHDA and CDR2 is SQIVND (reference sequence). The V end lost 3 bases, the J end lost 4 bases, and 9 bases lay between the germline ends. The CDR3 is 13 residues long. This CDR3 is CASSIRGSTEAFF. CDR3 nucleotides: TGTGCCAGTAGTATCAGGGGTAGCACTGAAGCTTTCTTT.

This clone showed up just once. V usage is TRBV9 and J usage is TRBJ1-1, with 7 bases aligning to TRBD1. The CDR3 is made up of 18 amino acids. V lost 1 base, J lost 0 bases, and 12 bases stayed unmatched. Germline CDR1 is SGDLS and CDR2 is YYNGEE. In DNA form, the CDR3 reads TGTGCCAGCAGCGTACTCCCGGGACAGAATAACATGAACACTGAAGCTTTCTTT. It codes for CASSVLPGQNNMNTEAFF.

The chain recombines TRBV9 with TRBJ2-7, with 11 nucleotides matching TRBD2. V dropped 0 bases and J dropped 4; count of bases not matched to a gene: 3. The germline V gene encodes CDR1 SGDLS and CDR2 YYNGEE. This CDR3 is 15 amino acids long. As DNA, the CDR3 is TGTGCCAGCAGCGTAGAGGGACTAGCGGATTACGAGCAGTACTTC. Its protein is CASSVEGLADYEQYF.